This TCR beta chain emerged from a study of cytomegalovirus exposure and HLA in healthy donors. Study-wide results and limits: CMV antigen specificity of a few CMV-associated chains was confirmed in vitro.

13 Jbeta primers and 60 Vbeta primers were used for the PCR. Repertoires were generated with immunoSEQ multiplex PCR, while TCRdb's copy carries only in-frame clones and drops some. The sample yields roughly 43,000 clones, roughly 60% seen once. For this clone: Its specificity is not known.

Looked up from germline, CDR1 is SGHRS and CDR2 is YFSETQ. This CDR3 has 16 residues. V lost 3 bases and J lost 2, with 17 bases in between. The clonotype originates from a human donor in good health. This chain joins TRBV5-1 and TRBJ1-2, with a weak D call TRBD1 (6 bases). The sequenced sample was PBMCs. CDR3 loop: CASSSSFDRTNYGYTF. The CDR3 nucleotides read TGCGCCAGCAGCTCCTCCTTCGACAGGACCAACTATGGCTACACCTTC.